A few counts support the clone carrying this TCR beta chain. The antigen is unknown. The sample belongs to a study of T-cell reconstitution after alpha-beta-depleted transplantation in children. Findings of the study overall: Newly made T cells mostly supplied T-cell counts and diversity one year after transplant. Diversity of TCRbeta at day 60 was high in some patients, arising from surviving recipient T cells and thymic progenitors. Reportedly, only several hundred clones from non-depleted graft cells drove alpha-beta T-cell counts at about two months.

The authors prepared the TCRbeta library with unique molecular identifiers. MiXCR, run by TCRdb on the PCR reads, gives a single entry per CDR3 protein. The sample consists of approximately 980,000 distinct CDR3 sequences, about 30% of them appearing once. Trimming cost V 3 bases and J 13 bases, with 16 bases left between them. The CDR3 is made up of 12 amino acids. V gene TRBV12-3 or TRBV12-4 combines with J gene TRBJ2-7; the D is unclear. Sequenced here: PBMCs, mostly from graft donor cells, sampled 360 days after TCRalphabeta/CD19-depleted stem cell transplant. This clonotype originated in a boy under two years old who had a stem cell transplant for SCID, so the T cells may come from the graft donor. The CDR3 DNA is TGTGCCAGCAGTTTTGCCGGAGAACAGTGCTACTTC. It encodes CASSFAGEQCYF.